These 18 T cell receptor beta chains share one sample of origin, sequenced in a study of blood T cell repertoires in COVID-19. The assay was immunoSEQ multiplex PCR, and TCRdb's table has in-frame clones only and misses some. The data show hundreds of thousands of clones, around nine tenths seen once. Sequencing used PBMCs or T cells enriched from blood (not recorded which). The receptor source for this set is a woman aged 18 to 35 who had been exposed to COVID-19.

This chain uses TRBV7-2 with TRBJ1-1; no firm D call. The V end was cut by 1 base, the J end by 1 base, with 7 bases between. The CDR3 extends over 14 amino acids. The germline V gene encodes CDR1 SGHTA and CDR2 FQGNSA. The CDR3 DNA reads TGTGCCAGCAGCTTAGGGGCAGGGAACACTGAAGCTTTCTTT. The encoded protein is CASSLGAGNTEAFF. The full variable domain, in which reference TRBV7-2 and TRBJ1-1 provide the parts outside the CDR3, is GAGVSQSPSNKVTEKGKDVELRCDPISGHTALYWYRQSLGQGLEFLIYFQGNSAPDKSGLPSDRFSAERTGGSVSTLTIQRTQQEDSAVYLCASSLGAGNTEAFFGQGTRLTVV.

The chain's CDR3 is CATSVGLAGVFGELFF. DNA for the CDR3: TGTGCCACCAGTGTTGGACTAGCGGGAGTTTTCGGGGAGCTGTTTTTT. The V call is TRBV24-1, the J call TRBJ2-2, with 13 bases matching TRBD2. V lost 5 bases and J lost 7; bases outside the gene matches: 6. This CDR3 contains 16 residues. Germline CDR1 is KGHDR and CDR2 is SFDVKD.

A remark on this clone: The germline gene is not matched at one end of the junction; a read error may be the cause. The rearrangement uses TRBV10-3 and TRBJ2-3; D is perhaps TRBD1 (6 bases). The CDR3 spans 13 residues. Germline CDR1 reads ENHRY; CDR2 reads SYGVKD. The CDR3 reads CAVSLGGTDTQYF. DNA of the CDR3: TGTGCCGTCAGTCTAGGGGGAACAGATACGCAGTATTTT.

V is TRBV2 and J is TRBJ1-5; no clear D gene. The CDR3 contains 18 residues. CDR1 and CDR2 from the germline V gene are SNHLY and FYNNEI. Trimming cost V 3 bases and J 1 base, with 19 bases left between them. This CDR3 is CASSDGPPRDPSNQPQHF. In nucleotides, the CDR3 is TGTGCCAGCAGTGATGGGCCCCCGCGTGACCCGAGCAATCAGCCCCAGCATTTT.

J is TRBJ2-3 and V is TRBV24-1, with 12 bases that match TRBD1. Per the germline V gene, CDR1 is KGHDR and CDR2 is SFDVKD. After removal of 8 bases from V and 6 bases from J, the junction contained 2 bases not matched to a gene. The CDR3 runs 13 residues. For the CDR3, the DNA is TGTGCCACCAAGGGACAGGGGGCCGATACGCAGTATTTT. It specifies CATKGQGADTQYF.

The chain joins TRBV27 to TRBJ1-2, with no clear D. CDR3 length equals 19 residues. V gave up 9 bases and J gave up 1 base, with 30 bases separating them. Germline V lookup: CDR1 MNHEY, CDR2 SMNVEV (reference sequence). CDR3 sequence (DNA): TGTGCCAGTAGGTACCACCAATCGGCGCCACAGAAGGATAACTATGGCTACACCTTC. It is translated as CASRYHQSAPQKDNYGYTF.

The chain employs TRBV6-5 and TRBJ2-7, with TRBD1 matching 11 bases. The CDR3 extends over 15 amino acids. V shed 6 bases and J 1 base; nucleotides not matched to a gene: 5. Germline CDR1 and CDR2: MNHEY and SVGAGI. In DNA, the CDR3 is TGTGCCAGCAGCTACGGACAGGGGGCGTCCTACGAGCAGTACTTC. Its protein is CASSYGQGASYEQYF.

The gene calls are TRBV28 and TRBJ2-7, with 10 bases that match TRBD2. J gave up 3 bases and V 1 base, and 3 bases lay outside the gene matches. The germline gives CDR1 MDHEN, CDR2 SYDVKM. CDR3 size: 15 residues. The DNA of the CDR3 is TGTGCCAGCAGTTTATCTAGCGGGGGCATCTACGAGCAGTACTTC. This codes for CASSLSSGGIYEQYF.

The chain carries TRBV28 and TRBJ2-2; 12 bases align to TRBD1. CDR1 is MDHEN and CDR2 is SYDVKM in the germline V gene. This CDR3 contains 20 residues. J lost 5 bases, V lost 2 bases, and 15 bases had no gene match. CDR3 region: CASSLPPGQGARKRTGELFF. CDR3 nucleotides: TGTGCCAGCAGTTTACCTCCGGGACAGGGGGCTAGGAAAAGAACCGGGGAGCTGTTTTTT.

The chain combines TRBV9 with TRBJ2-3, with 11 nucleotides matching TRBD2. CDR1 is SGDLS, CDR2 YYNGEE, per germline. This CDR3 region has 17 residues. The V and J ends lost 0 bases and 5 bases, in that order; junction bases with no gene match: 8. This CDR3 is CASSVGWIAGGLDTQYF. CDR3 nucleotides: TGTGCCAGCAGCGTAGGTTGGATAGCGGGAGGGTTAGATACGCAGTATTTT.

The V call is TRBV19, the J call TRBJ1-4; TRBD1 matches at 8 bases. Germline values: CDR1 LNHDA, CDR2 SQIVND (reference sequence). The trim removed 7 bases at V and 4 bases at J, leaving 8 bases unmatched. This CDR3 has 15 residues. The CDR3 reads CASTSRTGFNEKLFF. CDR3 coding DNA: TGTGCCAGTACCTCCCGGACAGGGTTTAATGAAAAACTGTTTTTT.

The chain combines TRBV7-9 with TRBJ1-2; 10 nucleotides line up with TRBD1. Trimming took 2 bases from V and 2 from J; bases not matched to a gene: 2. CDR3 size: 15 residues. The germline gives CDR1 SEHNR, CDR2 FQNEAQ (reference sequence). CDR3 nucleotide sequence: TGTGCCAGCAGCTTATTGGGACAGGGGAACTATGGCTACACCTTC. Protein product: CASSLLGQGNYGYTF. Complete variable domain (other parts from reference TRBV7-9 and TRBJ1-2): DTGVSQNPRHKITKRGQNVTFRCDPISEHNRLYWYRQTLGQGPEFLTYFQNEAQLEKSRLLSDRFSAERPKGSFSTLEIQRTEQGDSAMYLCASSLLGQGNYGYTFGSGTRLTVV.

The chain recombines TRBV19 with TRBJ1-2; possibly TRBD1 for D (6 bases). The CDR3 sequence is 14 residues long. Germline-derived CDR1 and CDR2 are LNHDA and SQIVND (reference sequence). The germline V and J ends were trimmed by 7 bases and 2 bases, with 14 bases remaining between them. CDR3 sequence: CASTPPGVNYGYTF. CDR3 coding DNA: TGTGCCAGTACCCCCCCAGGGGTAAACTATGGCTACACCTTC.

DNA of the CDR3: TGTGCCTGGACTCCCGGGACAGGGGTTAATCAGCCCCAGCATTTT. As protein: CAWTPGTGVNQPQHF. The genes are TRBV30 and TRBJ1-5; TRBD1 matches 10 bases. The CDR3 is 15 residues long. In germline, CDR1 is GTSNPN, CDR2 SVGIG (reference sequence). The junction had 7 bases not matched to a gene; V was cut back by 4 bases and J by 4 bases.

The V call is TRBV3-1 (or the pseudogene TRBV3-2), the J call TRBJ2-5; weak D call: TRBD2 (6 bases). Germline V gene data show CDR1 as LGHDT and CDR2 as YNNKEL (reference sequence). Trimming removed 0 bases at V and 0 bases at J, with 17 bases between. There are 18 residues in the CDR3. This CDR3 reads CASSQDSGLATYQETQYF. The CDR3, as DNA: TGTGCCAGCAGCCAAGACAGTGGTCTAGCGACGTACCAAGAGACCCAGTACTTC.

The CDR3 region has the DNA TGTGCCAGCAGCTTAGCCAGGGGGAACACCGGGGAGCTGTTTTTT. This translates into CASSLARGNTGELFF. The V and J genes are TRBV7-2 and TRBJ2-2; tentatively, D is TRBD1 (6 bases). Trimming left V 0 bases short and J 1 base short, with 6 bases between. Per the germline V gene, CDR1 is SGHTA and CDR2 is FQGNSA. The CDR3 sequence is 15 residues long.

This chain joins TRBV28 and TRBJ1-3; 11 positions agree with TRBD1. Unmatched junction bases numbered 7, after V lost 6 bases and J lost 6 bases. CDR3 size: 15 residues. Looked up from germline, CDR1 is MDHEN and CDR2 is SYDVKM. In DNA form, the CDR3 reads TGTGCCAGCAGGTCCTGGGGACAGGGGGAAAACACCATATATTTT. Translating it yields CASRSWGQGENTIYF.

V is TRBV14 and J is TRBJ1-2, with D unresolved. This CDR3 spans 17 amino acids. Trimming cost V 0 bases and J 5 bases, with 19 bases left between them. The germline gives CDR1 SGHDN, CDR2 FVKESK. The CDR3 sequence is CASSQDAGPRNLYGYTF. The CDR3 DNA reads TGTGCCAGCAGCCAAGATGCTGGGCCAAGGAACCTTTATGGCTACACCTTC.